Each of the 26 T cell receptor beta chains below was sequenced from the same sample in a study of beta chain features in type 1 diabetes. Of the isolated RNA, all was reverse transcribed, and so the sequenced material was expressed TCRB transcripts. TCRdb's table, derived via immunoSEQ multiplex PCR, lists solely in-frame clones and lacks some. The data contain around 340,000 clones, 15% to 20% of them singletons. The sample taken for sequencing was naive CD4+ T cells from blood. The receptor set was obtained from a woman younger than 35 in good health.

This clone was seen a few times. The V gene is TRBV6-5, the J gene TRBJ2-7; maybe TRBD1 (6 bases). The CDR3 loop spans 15 amino acids. Germline assignment: CDR1 MNHEY and CDR2 SVGAGI. The germline V and J ends were trimmed by 1 base and 4 bases, with 14 bases remaining between them. The CDR3 DNA reads TGTGCCAGCAGTTACTATTCCGGACAGCCATACGAGCAGTACTTC. Its translation is CASSYYSGQPYEQYF.

The gene calls are TRBV29-1 and TRBJ2-7; D is perhaps TRBD2 (5 bases). CDR1 is SQVTM, CDR2 ANQGSEA, per germline. The CDR3 is 13 amino acids. The ends were cut back, 7 bases at V and 5 bases at J, with 18 bases in the middle. The CDR3: CSASRQRRNEQYF. In nucleotides, the CDR3 is TGCAGCGCCTCCCGGCAGCGGAGGAACGAGCAGTACTTC.

This clone was detected only a few times. The chain combines TRBV23-1 with TRBJ1-2, with D hard to call. TRBV23-1 is an ORF for which the function is uncertain. Trimming shortened V by 2 bases and J by 2 bases, and 9 bases separated the two germline ends. The CDR3 covers 14 residues. In nucleotides, the CDR3 is TGCGCCAGCAGTCAAGTGGGCCTAAACTATGGCTACACCTTC. Translated, it gives CASSQVGLNYGYTF.

This clone was seen more than once but under ten times. The chain couples TRBV29-1 to TRBJ2-3; 9 bases line up with TRBD2. Germline lookup yields CDR1 SQVTM and CDR2 ANQGSEA. The CDR3 runs to 14 residues. V dropped 4 bases and J dropped 4; count of bases not matched to a gene: 6. CDR3 coding DNA: TGCAGCGTTGGTCGACTAGCGGATGCAGATACGCAGTATTTT. Protein: CSVGRLADADTQYF.

This clone was seen a handful of times. V is TRBV27 and J is TRBJ2-5, with 7 bases aligning to TRBD1. The J call is in doubt because the DNA end fits TRBJ2-7 better. The germline gives CDR1 MNHEY, CDR2 SMNVEV (reference sequence). The CDR3 has 15 amino acids. DNA of the CDR3: TGTGCCAGCAGTTTCCGACAGGGAACCGTCTACGAGCAGTACTTC. Encoded protein: CASSFRQGTVYEQYF.

J is TRBJ1-2 and V is TRBV4-1; D is possibly TRBD1 (6 bases). Germline values: CDR1 MGHRA, CDR2 YSYEKL. The CDR3 is 14 residues long. Trimming stripped 5 bases from V and 8 bases from J, with 18 bases between. The CDR3 loop reads CASSVTGTAGGYTF. CDR3 coding DNA: TGCGCCAGCAGCGTTACAGGGACCGCTGGAGGCTACACCTTC.

This clone was seen more than once but under ten times. This chain connects TRBV11-2 to TRBJ2-2; TRBD1 aligns across 7 bases. V trimming: 4 bases; J trimming: 7 bases; junction bases outside the gene matches: 6. Germline values: CDR1 SGHAT, CDR2 FQNNGV. CDR3 length: 14 residues. The CDR3 DNA sequence: TGTGCCAGCAGCTCCAGACAGGGTCACGGGGAGCTGTTTTTT. It is translated as CASSSRQGHGELFF.

There are a few counts of this clone. The chain uses TRBV5-4 and TRBJ2-3, with D tentatively TRBD1 (5 bases). The CDR3 is made up of 15 amino acids. V was shortened by 2 bases and J by 7 bases, with 17 bases between the two germline ends. The germline V gene has CDR1 SGHNT and CDR2 YYREEE (reference sequence). CDR3 in DNA: TGTGCCAGCAGCTTCGACAGCCTTTTACTTAATACGCAGTATTTT. It translates to CASSFDSLLLNTQYF.

The DNA of the CDR3 is TGCGCCAGCAGCTTCGGGACAGGGCTTTACGAGCAGTACTTC. Encoded protein: CASSFGTGLYEQYF. The rearrangement uses TRBV5-1 and TRBJ2-7, with 9 bases lining up with TRBD1. CDR1 is SGHRS and CDR2 is YFSETQ in the germline V gene. The CDR3 runs to 14 residues. Trimming took 2 bases from V and 4 from J; bases not matched to a gene: 4.

This clone turned up a few times. The chain joins TRBV30 to TRBJ1-1, with TRBD1 matching over 7 bases. This CDR3 is 14 amino acids long. The V gene end was trimmed by 3 bases and the J gene end by 5 bases; junction bases not matched to a gene: 9. Germline CDR1 reads GTSNPN; CDR2 reads SVGIG (reference sequence). As DNA, the CDR3 is TGTGCCTGGAGAATACAGGGGATTGGGACTGAAGCTTTCTTT. Its translation is CAWRIQGIGTEAFF.

This clone was recorded a few times. In nucleotides, the CDR3 is TGTGCCAGCCTAGGCCCAGGGGACGAGCAGTACTTC. Its protein product is CASLGPGDEQYF. The V and J genes are TRBV6-6 and TRBJ2-7; TRBD1 might be the D (6 bases). CDR1 is MNHNY and CDR2 is SVGAGI in the germline V gene (reference sequence). Between the trimmed V and J ends, which lost 8 bases and 5 bases, there was a span of 13 bases. The CDR3 loop spans 12 amino acids.

The chain links TRBV30 to TRBJ1-4; D perhaps matches TRBD1 (5 bases). The CDR3 covers 13 residues. The germline CDR1 and CDR2 sequences are GTSNPN and SVGIG (reference sequence). The V end lost 2 bases, the J end lost 5 bases, and 9 bases lay between the germline ends. CDR3 sequence: CAWSIRVNEKLFF. The CDR3 coding sequence is TGTGCCTGGAGTATCAGGGTAAATGAAAAACTGTTTTTT.

The rearrangement links TRBV5-1 to TRBJ2-2, with D maybe TRBD1 (5 bases). CDR1 and CDR2 from the germline V gene are SGHRS and YFSETQ. This CDR3 region has 14 residues. V lost 6 bases and J lost 0, with 9 bases in between. The CDR3 region is CASTTGSNTGELFF. The CDR3 DNA reads as TGCGCCAGCACTACAGGATCGAACACCGGGGAGCTGTTTTTT.

The chain links TRBV7-9 to TRBJ2-6; a possible D gene is TRBD2 (6 bases). This CDR3 is 16 amino acids long. Trimming left V 3 bases short and J 0 bases short, with 9 bases between. Per the germline V gene, CDR1 is SEHNR and CDR2 is FQNEAQ (reference sequence). For the CDR3, the DNA is TGTGCCAGCAGCTTTGGAGGGTTCTCTGGGGCCAACGTCCTGACTTTC. Translated, it gives CASSFGGFSGANVLTF.

This clone has just a few counts. The V gene is TRBV2, the J gene TRBJ1-2; 7 bases align to TRBD1. CDR1 SNHLY and CDR2 FYNNEI come from the germline V gene. V dropped 6 bases and J dropped 7; count of bases not matched to a gene: 11. The CDR3 runs to 14 residues. The CDR3 here is CASSVDRVAAGYTF. CDR3 DNA sequence: TGTGCCAGCAGCGTAGACAGGGTGGCGGCTGGCTACACCTTC. Full variable domain (rest looked up from reference TRBV2 and TRBJ1-2): EPEVTQTPSHQVTQMGQEVILRCVPISNHLYFYWYRQILGQKVEFLVSFYNNEISEKSEIFDDQFSVERPDGSNFTLKIRSTKLEDSAMYFCASSVDRVAAGYTFGSGTRLTVV.

The V and J genes are TRBV6-6 and TRBJ2-3, with no clear D. Germline V gene data show CDR1 as MNHNY and CDR2 as SVGAGI (reference sequence). The ends were cut back, 5 bases at V and 6 bases at J, with 9 bases in the middle. This CDR3 region has 12 residues. The CDR3: CASSPTGDTQYF. The CDR3 DNA is TGTGCCAGCAGTCCTACCGGTGATACGCAGTATTTT.

The chain combines TRBV7-9 with TRBJ1-2; D gene ambiguous. The CDR3 is 14 residues long. The germline V gene has CDR1 SEHNR and CDR2 FQNEAQ (reference sequence). Trimming pared 5 bases from V and 2 bases from J, leaving 12 bases between. This chain's CDR3 is CASSPSDGNYGYTF. The CDR3 region has the DNA TGTGCCAGCAGCCCCTCCGACGGGAACTATGGCTACACCTTC.

The table lists this clone with a few counts. This sequence joins TRBV5-1 and TRBJ1-3; possibly TRBD1 for D (5 bases). The CDR3 contains 14 residues. V was clipped by 5 bases and J by 4 bases, with 13 bases between them. Germline V CDR1 and CDR2: SGHRS, YFSETQ. The CDR3 loop is CASRARELGNTIYF. CDR3 nucleotides: TGCGCCAGCAGGGCCAGGGAACTGGGAAACACCATATATTTT. The full variable domain, its missing parts supplied by reference TRBV5-1 and TRBJ1-3, is KAGVTQTPRYLIKTRGQQVTLSCSPISGHRSVSWYQQTPGQGLQFLFEYFSETQRNKGNFPGRFSGRQFSNSRSEMNVSTLELGDSALYLCASRARELGNTIYFGEGSWLTVV.

The V call is TRBV9, the J call TRBJ2-1; TRBD2 might be the D (7 bases). The germline V and J ends were trimmed by 4 bases and 8 bases, with 22 bases remaining between them. The germline CDR1 and CDR2 sequences are SGDLS and YYNGEE. This CDR3 is built from 16 residues. The CDR3 nucleotides are TGTGCCAGCAGCCTATCCCTCCGGGGGGCTGTGGATGAGCAGTTCTTC. Translating gives CASSLSLRGAVDEQFF.

This clone was counted only a few times. This chain connects TRBV5-1 to TRBJ1-5, with a possible D match to TRBD1 (5 bases). Germline V gene lookup returns CDR1 SGHRS and CDR2 YFSETQ. V gave up 4 bases and J gave up 4 bases, with 9 bases separating them. The CDR3 contains 13 residues. The CDR3 DNA sequence: TGCGCCAGCAGCGAAGACAGAAATCAGCCCCAGCATTTT. Translation gives CASSEDRNQPQHF.

As to this clone: Other nucleotide sequences in the sample specify the same CDR3. The chain joins TRBV30 to TRBJ1-4, with 7 positions matching TRBD1. Per the germline V gene, CDR1 is GTSNPN and CDR2 is SVGIG (reference sequence). J was trimmed by 8 bases and V by 0 bases; bases with no gene match: 3. The CDR3 length is 13 residues. CDR3 nucleotides: TGTGCCTGGAGTGTACAGGGGAACGAAAAACTGTTTTTT. Its protein is CAWSVQGNEKLFF.

This clone appeared a few times. The chain has TRBV9 and TRBJ2-1; 10 bases map to TRBD1. CDR3 length equals 13 residues. The germline gives CDR1 SGDLS, CDR2 YYNGEE. After removal of 5 bases from V and 8 bases from J, the junction contained 4 bases not matched to a gene. The CDR3 coding sequence is TGTGCCAGCAGTGACAGGGGGCGAGATGAGCAGTTCTTC. Translating it yields CASSDRGRDEQFF.

V usage is TRBV6-1 and J usage is TRBJ1-5; D is perhaps TRBD1 (6 bases). Trimming stripped 7 bases from V and 6 bases from J, with 10 bases between. CDR3 length: 12 residues. Germline lookup yields CDR1 MNHNS and CDR2 SASEGT. CDR3 DNA sequence: TGTGCCAGCAATAACAGGGCTCAGCCCCAGCATTTT. It yields the protein CASNNRAQPQHF.

The chain recombines TRBV9 with TRBJ2-1, with 7 positions matching TRBD1. CDR1 SGDLS and CDR2 YYNGEE come from the germline V gene. V shed 0 bases and J 9 bases; nucleotides not matched to a gene: 9. The CDR3 is 15 amino acids. CDR3 amino acids: CASSVGVRGKGEQFF. CDR3 bases: TGTGCCAGCAGCGTAGGGGTCAGGGGGAAGGGTGAGCAGTTCTTC.

This sequence joins TRBV15 and TRBJ2-7; D ambiguous. Trimming cost V 0 bases and J 3 bases, with 9 bases left between them. CDR1 LNHNV and CDR2 YYDKDF come from the germline V gene (reference sequence). This CDR3 comprises 14 residues. The CDR3 bases are TGTGCCACCAGCAGAGATATTGGCGGCTACGAGCAGTACTTC. Its protein is CATSRDIGGYEQYF.

This clone was counted a few times. The chain has TRBV11-1 and TRBJ1-1; D gene unclear. This CDR3 region has 14 residues. V lost 5 bases, J lost 0 bases, and 10 bases lay in between. CDR1 and CDR2 (germline): SGHAT, FQDESV (reference sequence). In nucleotides, the CDR3 is TGTGCCAGCAGCACTAGGTTAATGAACACTGAAGCTTTCTTT. Amino acid sequence: CASSTRLMNTEAFF.